The 32 T cell receptor beta chains reported below all come from one sample, sequenced in a study of blood T cells in healthy people across ages. Primed by a sample-barcoded 5' primer and a J-beta primer mix, a second PCR proceeded for roughly 7 to 12 cycles. MiXCR, applied by TCRdb to the 5' RACE reads, yields one record per CDR3 protein. The data show approximately 810,000 distinct CDR3 sequences, about 37% seen once. Input material: blood. The receptors were gathered from a man between 18 and 35 years old in good health.

The chain combines TRBV29-1 with TRBJ2-1; TRBD1 or TRBD2 may be the D gene (5 bases each). This CDR3 has 14 residues. V dropped 0 bases and J dropped 6 bases, with 12 bases sitting between them. Germline CDR1 and CDR2: SQVTM and ANQGSEA. CDR3 region: CSVEEGRLSNEQFF. In DNA form, the CDR3 reads TGCAGCGTTGAAGAGGGACGCCTCAGCAATGAGCAGTTCTTC.

This clonotype was recorded many times. This sequence joins TRBV7-9 and TRBJ2-7, with D perhaps being TRBD1 or TRBD2 (5 bases each). CDR3 length: 18 residues. In germline, CDR1 is SEHNR, CDR2 FQNEAQ (reference sequence). Trimming removed 1 base from V and 3 bases from J, with 22 bases in between. The CDR3 is CASSLGGGKGTKNYEQYF. CDR3 in DNA: TGTGCCAGCAGCTTAGGTGGTGGTAAGGGGACCAAAAACTACGAGCAGTACTTC.

This chain links TRBV10-3 with TRBJ2-2; TRBD1 agrees at 7 bases. The length of the CDR3 is 15 residues. Trimming cost V 2 bases and J 4 bases; bases outside gene matches: 4. Germline values: CDR1 ENHRY, CDR2 SYGVKD. The CDR3 DNA follows: TGTGCCATCAGTGAGGCGTCAGGGGGCACCGGGGAGCTGTTTTTT. It is translated as CAISEASGGTGELFF.

This clonotype was seen a single time. The chain employs TRBV4-1 and TRBJ2-5; 8 positions agree with TRBD2. The end of the DNA aligns better with TRBJ2-7, so the J call may be wrong. Per germline, CDR1 MGHRA and CDR2 YSYEKL. This CDR3 contains 16 residues. The CDR3 DNA is TGCGCCAGCAGCCAAGGGGCAAGCGGGGGTTACTACGAGCAGTACTTC. Protein product: CASSQGASGGYYEQYF.

There are a few counts of this clonotype. The chain employs TRBV29-1 and TRBJ1-4; the D is unclear. Trimming left V 5 bases short and J 0 bases short, with 7 bases between. The CDR3 totals 13 residues. The germline CDR1 and CDR2 sequences are SQVTM and ANQGSEA. CDR3 sequence reads: CSVLFATNEKLFF. The DNA for the CDR3 is TGCAGCGTTCTGTTTGCAACTAATGAAAAACTGTTTTTT.

The gene calls are TRBV6-2 or TRBV6-3 and TRBJ2-1, with D tentatively TRBD1 (5 bases). V was shortened by 5 bases and J by 7 bases, with 18 bases between the two germline ends. The V gene's germline CDR1 is MNHEY and CDR2 SVGEGT. The CDR3 spans 15 residues. The CDR3 loop is CASSDPQGSWNEQFF. The CDR3 nucleotides read TGTGCCAGCAGTGATCCGCAGGGATCTTGGAATGAGCAGTTCTTC.

This clonotype was recorded once. This could be a read error, since a much larger clone is one nucleotide away. The CDR3 sequence: CVSRGRSYEQYF. The CDR3, as DNA: TGTGTCAGCAGAGGACGATCCTACGAGCAGTACTTC. The genes are TRBV27 and TRBJ2-7; D gene uncertain. CDR1 MNHEY and CDR2 SMNVEV come from the germline V gene (reference sequence). The CDR3 contains 12 residues.

The CDR3 sequence: CASSYSAGAQETQYF. Here the CDR3 DNA reads TGTGCCAGCAGTTACTCTGCAGGGGCACAAGAGACCCAGTACTTC. This chain uses TRBV6-5 with TRBJ2-5; tentatively, D is TRBD1 (6 bases). This CDR3 has 15 residues. The V end lost 0 bases, the J end lost 2 bases, and 10 bases lay between the germline ends. Germline CDR1 MNHEY, CDR2 SVGAGI.

The count of this clonotype is one. This may stem from a read error, because a much larger clone lies one nucleotide away. The V and J genes are TRBV12-3 or TRBV12-4 and TRBJ2-7, with TRBD2 as a possible D gene (5 bases). There are 13 residues in the CDR3. V dropped 6 bases and J dropped 2 bases, with 11 bases sitting between them. The CDR3 sequence: CASSRGIAYEQYF. The CDR3 nucleotides are TGTGCCAGCAGCAGAGGGATAGCCTACGAGCAGTACTTC.

J is TRBJ1-2 and V is TRBV20-1; D may be TRBD1 (5 bases). The CDR3 sequence is 12 residues long. Germline CDR1 reads DFQATT; CDR2 reads SNEGSKA (reference sequence). Trimming stripped 5 bases from V and 8 bases from J, with 15 bases between. CDR3 loop: CSARPSEGGYTF. CDR3 coding DNA: TGCAGTGCTCGTCCCTCCGAGGGGGGCTACACCTTC.

This chain joins TRBV12-1 and TRBJ1-1; whether TRBD1, the table's D call, matches the DNA was not checked. TRBV12-1 is classified as a pseudogene. The CDR3 contains 23 residues. The CDR3 loop is CANSLRFGEVSDVKTGGSTEAFF. In nucleotides, the CDR3 is TGTGCCAATTCCCTTCGTTTCGGTGAAGTTAGCGACGTTAAGACAGGAGGGTCCACTGAAGCTTTCTTT.

This clonotype was seen ten or more times. This sequence joins TRBV4-2 and TRBJ2-6; a possible D gene is TRBD1 (5 bases). There are 17 residues in the CDR3. CDR1 and CDR2 (germline): LGHNA, YNFKEQ. V lost 4 bases, J lost 0 bases, and 13 bases lay in between. CDR3 in amino acids: CASSPKGFTSGANVLTF. Here the CDR3 DNA reads TGTGCCAGCAGCCCTAAGGGGTTTACCTCTGGGGCCAACGTCCTGACTTTC.

The J gene is TRBJ1-2, the V gene TRBV12-3 or TRBV12-4; D is possibly TRBD1 (6 bases). This CDR3 is built from 15 residues. Trimming cost V 7 bases and J 2 bases, with 17 bases left between them. The CDR3 spells CASTTRRGANYGYTF. The CDR3 nucleotides read TGTGCCAGCACCACCAGAAGGGGGGCGAACTATGGCTACACCTTC.

This clonotype has a handful of counts. V is TRBV18 and J is TRBJ2-7; 10 bases are shared with TRBD1. After removal of 8 bases from V and 0 bases from J, the junction contained 10 bases not matched to a gene. Looked up from germline, CDR1 is KGHSH and CDR2 is LQKENI. The CDR3 runs to 16 residues. The CDR3 DNA reads as TGTGCCAGCCCAACCGGGGGACAGGGGAACTCCTACGAGCAGTACTTC. It encodes CASPTGGQGNSYEQYF.

The table lists this clonotype with a few counts. This chain links TRBV7-2 with TRBJ2-3; no clear D. The V end was cut by 3 bases, the J end by 3 bases, with 7 bases between. Germline V gene data show CDR1 as SGHTA and CDR2 as FQGNSA. The CDR3 has 13 amino acids. The CDR3 nucleotides read TGTGCCAGCAGCTTCATTGGGACAGATACGCAGTATTTT. Translation gives CASSFIGTDTQYF. The whole variable domain, filled in from reference TRBV7-2 and TRBJ2-3, reads GAGVSQSPSNKVTEKGKDVELRCDPISGHTALYWYRQSLGQGLEFLIYFQGNSAPDKSGLPSDRFSAERTGGSVSTLTIQRTQQEDSAVYLCASSFIGTDTQYFGPGTRLTVL.

This clonotype has just a few counts. This chain connects TRBV5-4 to TRBJ2-3; D remains ambiguous. The CDR3 contains 12 residues. Germline V gene lookup returns CDR1 SGHNT and CDR2 YYREEE (reference sequence). The V and J ends lost 2 bases and 4 bases respectively, with 5 bases between them. For the CDR3, the DNA is TGTGCCAGCAGCTTCAGTTCAGATACGCAGTATTTT. Encoded protein: CASSFSSDTQYF.

This clonotype was counted at least ten times. As DNA, the CDR3 is TGTGCCAGTGGGGCCAACAAAAACATTCAGTACTTC. It yields the protein CASGANKNIQYF. The chain couples TRBV6-2 or TRBV6-3 to TRBJ2-4; D perhaps matches TRBD1 (5 bases). The ends were cut back, 9 bases at V and 3 bases at J, with 9 bases in the middle. Looked up from germline, CDR1 is MNHEY and CDR2 is SVGEGT. This CDR3 is built from 12 residues.

The chain has TRBV5-1 and TRBJ1-6, with TRBD1 matching 10 bases. Germline V gene data show CDR1 as SGHRS and CDR2 as YFSETQ. Trimming at V came to 3 bases and at J to 2 bases, leaving 8 bases not matched to a gene. This CDR3 contains 18 residues. The CDR3 reads CASSSRTGGSTYNSPLHF. DNA for the CDR3: TGCGCCAGCAGCTCGCGGACAGGGGGGTCGACCTATAATTCACCCCTCCACTTT.

This chain joins TRBV7-9 and TRBJ1-4, with 7 bases lining up with TRBD1. Trimming at V came to 2 bases and at J to 7 bases, leaving 7 bases not matched to a gene. CDR3 length: 15 residues. Per the germline V gene, CDR1 is SEHNR and CDR2 is FQNEAQ (reference sequence). The chain's CDR3 is CASSLRQGSGEKLFF. The CDR3 nucleotides are TGTGCCAGCAGCTTAAGACAGGGCTCAGGTGAAAAACTGTTTTTT.

V usage is TRBV12-3 or TRBV12-4 and J usage is TRBJ2-3; D is unresolved. There are 16 residues in the CDR3. Deletions cut 4 bases from V and 4 bases from J, with 18 bases between. The CDR3 spells CASSYLYSLSADTQYF. CDR3 nucleotide sequence: TGTGCCAGCAGTTATTTGTACAGCCTCAGCGCAGATACGCAGTATTTT.

The rearrangement uses TRBV20-1 and TRBJ2-4; TRBD1 might be the D (5 bases). This CDR3 is 12 amino acids long. Germline CDR1 and CDR2: DFQATT and SNEGSKA (reference sequence). The V gene lost 3 bases and the J gene lost 5 bases, with 8 bases spanning the gap. This CDR3 reads CSASSRENIQYF. In DNA form, the CDR3 reads TGCAGTGCTAGTTCCAGGGAAAACATTCAGTACTTC.

The gene calls are TRBV7-2 and TRBJ2-1, with 14 nucleotides matching TRBD2. The germline CDR1 and CDR2 sequences are SGHTA and FQGNSA. After removal of 1 base from V and 7 bases from J, the junction contained 6 bases not matched to a gene. CDR3 length: 17 amino acids. The CDR3 DNA reads TGTGCCAGCAGCTTAGTCCGGGGACTAGCGGGAGAGAATGAGCAGTTCTTC. Translated, it gives CASSLVRGLAGENEQFF. The full variable domain, in which reference TRBV7-2 and TRBJ2-1 provide the parts outside the CDR3, is GAGVSQSPSNKVTEKGKDVELRCDPISGHTALYWYRQSLGQGLEFLIYFQGNSAPDKSGLPSDRFSAERTGGSVSTLTIQRTQQEDSAVYLCASSLVRGLAGENEQFFGPGTRLTVL.

This clonotype turned up a few times. The V call is TRBV7-9, the J call TRBJ2-5; 11 nucleotides match TRBD2. The CDR3 totals 18 residues. Germline V gives CDR1 SEHNR, CDR2 FQNEAQ (reference sequence). V lost 1 base to trimming and J lost 5 bases; unmatched junction nucleotides: 12. The CDR3 reads CASSLGLSTSGDRETQYF. CDR3 DNA: TGTGCCAGCAGCTTAGGCCTCTCGACTAGCGGGGACCGGGAGACCCAGTACTTC. The full variable domain, with the rest looked up from reference TRBV7-9 and TRBJ2-5, is DTGVSQNPRHKITKRGQNVTFRCDPISEHNRLYWYRQTLGQGPEFLTYFQNEAQLEKSRLLSDRFSAERPKGSFSTLEIQRTEQGDSAMYLCASSLGLSTSGDRETQYFGPGTRLLVL.

J is TRBJ1-1 and V is TRBV5-1, with 7 bases identical to TRBD1. This CDR3 region has 14 residues. V was pared by 4 bases and J by 2 bases, with 5 bases of the junction left unmatched. Germline loops: CDR1 SGHRS, CDR2 YFSETQ. DNA for the CDR3: TGCGCCAGCAGCGTCGACAGGGTTAACACTGAAGCTTTCTTT. Translation: CASSVDRVNTEAFF.

This chain uses TRBV13 with TRBJ2-7; D is ambiguous. V lost 2 bases to trimming and J lost 6 bases, with 17 bases between them. CDR3 length equals 15 residues. Germline V lookup: CDR1 PRHDT, CDR2 FYEKMQ (reference sequence). DNA of the CDR3: TGTGCCAGCAGCTTATATTCCGTGGTGATCGGCGAGCAGTACTTC. This codes for CASSLYSVVIGEQYF.

The chain joins TRBV5-1 to TRBJ2-3, with 7 bases that match TRBD2. V was pared by 4 bases and J by 3 bases, with 11 bases of the junction left unmatched. This CDR3 comprises 16 residues. From germline, CDR1 is SGHRS and CDR2 YFSETQ. The CDR3 DNA reads as TGCGCCAGCAGCGCCAGCGGGGATGGTGGAACAGATACGCAGTATTTT. The encoded protein is CASSASGDGGTDTQYF.

As to this clonotype: This sequence may be a read error, since a much larger clone differs from it by one base. The V call is TRBV12-3 or TRBV12-4, the J call TRBJ2-3; 7 bases agree with TRBD1. This CDR3 has 16 amino acids. V lost 4 bases, J lost 6 bases, and 13 bases stayed unmatched. The CDR3 DNA reads TGTGCCAGCAGTTCTTATCCGGGACAGAAAGCCGATACGCAGTATTTT. This gives the protein CASSSYPGQKADTQYF.

This clonotype was seen more than once but under ten times. The rearrangement links TRBV6-5 to TRBJ1-2; no firm D call. Germline V CDR1 and CDR2: MNHEY, SVGAGI. This CDR3 has 13 residues. The V end lost 9 bases, the J end lost 2 bases, and 13 bases lay between the germline ends. The CDR3 nucleotides read TGTGCCAGTTCTCCTGCGCCCAACTATGGCTACACCTTC. This translates into CASSPAPNYGYTF.

This clonotype has at least ten counts. The chain couples TRBV20-1 to TRBJ2-1, with D perhaps matching TRBD1 (6 bases). The CDR3 extends over 12 amino acids. V was cut by 8 bases and J by 9 bases, with 17 bases left in between. Germline assignment: CDR1 DFQATT and CDR2 SNEGSKA (reference sequence). The CDR3 DNA follows: TGCAGTCTTCCCGGGCAGGGGTCTGAGCAGTTCTTC. This translates into CSLPGQGSEQFF.

This clonotype was counted between two and nine times. The rearrangement joins TRBV12-3 or TRBV12-4 to TRBJ2-7, with 7 bases fitting TRBD1. The J segment lost 7 bases and the V segment lost 8 bases, leaving 20 bases of the junction unmatched. The CDR3 totals 16 residues. CDR3 DNA sequence: TGTGCCAGCGGCCAACCTGGGGACAGTCAATACAATGAGCAGTACTTC. It encodes CASGQPGDSQYNEQYF.

The chain joins TRBV7-3 to TRBJ1-1; TRBD1 agrees at 10 bases. The J segment lost 3 bases and the V segment lost 5 bases, leaving 15 bases of the junction unmatched. Germline assignment: CDR1 SGHTA and CDR2 FQGTGA. The CDR3 consists of 18 residues. This CDR3 reads CASSPDTTGGPTDTEAFF. The DNA for the CDR3 is TGTGCCAGCAGCCCCGATACGACAGGGGGCCCGACGGACACTGAAGCTTTCTTT. Together with reference TRBV7-3 and TRBJ1-1, the CDR3 gives the full variable domain: GAGVSQTPSNKVTEKGKYVELRCDPISGHTALYWYRQSLGQGPEFLIYFQGTGAADDSGLPNDRFFAVRPEGSVSTLKIQRTERGDSAVYLCASSPDTTGGPTDTEAFFGQGTRLTVV.

Details on this clonotype: This sequence may be a read error, since a much larger clone differs from it by one base. The gene calls are TRBV4-3 and TRBJ2-3; 8 positions agree with TRBD1. The length of the CDR3 is 15 residues. CDR1 is LGHNA, CDR2 YSLEER, per germline. For the CDR3, the DNA is TGCGCCAGCGGCCAAGACAGGGGTGGGACAGATACGCAGTATTTT. It yields the protein CASGQDRGGTDTQYF.